The TCR beta chain under discussion was sequenced for a study of shared T cell receptors in the human thymus. Clones were read by immunoSEQ multiplex PCR, and TCRdb kept only the in-frame ones, dropping some. The sample contains under 850,000 clones, over 75% of which appear only once. These data also featured in a second study, about human thymus T cells.

Material for sequencing was thymocytes. The TCR was taken from a boy younger than two with a congenital heart defect.

The DNA for the CDR3 is TGTGCCAGCAGCGCGCCCTCCGGTGGGCTCATGAACACTGAAGCTTTCTTT. Encoded protein: CASSAPSGGLMNTEAFF. The chain combines TRBV9 with TRBJ1-1; the D is unclear. The CDR3 sequence is 17 residues long. The germline CDR1 and CDR2 sequences are SGDLS and YYNGEE. V lost 3 bases, J lost 0 bases, and 18 bases lay in between. The full variable domain, rest sourced from reference TRBV9 and TRBJ1-1, is DSGVTQTPKHLITATGQRVTLRCSPRSGDLSVYWYQQSLDQGLQFLIQYYNGEERAKGNILERFSAQQFPDLHSELNLSSLELGDSALYFCASSAPSGGLMNTEAFFGQGTRLTVV.